The T cell receptor beta chain under discussion was sequenced for a study of T cells in Graves' hyperthyroidism and ophthalmopathy. Template material for amplifying TCR beta CDR3 regions consisted of RNA transcripts. The HTBI primer set served for first-round RT-PCR of the TCR CDR3. TCRdb passed the multiplex PCR reads through MiXCR, listing each CDR3 protein once. Seen here are about 200,000 distinct CDR3 sequences, less than 20% observed once, and the top ten hold 53%. This clonotype was recorded at least ten times. Germline CDR1 is SGHDT and CDR2 is YYEEEE. The V and J ends lost 3 bases and 1 base respectively, with 14 bases between them. The CDR3 is made up of 15 amino acids. The authors deemed Graves' hyperthyroidism stable absent ophthalmopathy progression within 18 months.

J is TRBJ2-7 and V is TRBV5-6, with D unresolved. The clonotype was recovered from a woman between 45 and 65 years old with Graves' hyperthyroidism. The sequenced sample was blood. The DNA of the CDR3 is TGTGCCAGCAGCTCGAGTGATTGGGTGTCCTACGAGCAGTACTTC. It yields the protein CASSSSDWVSYEQYF.